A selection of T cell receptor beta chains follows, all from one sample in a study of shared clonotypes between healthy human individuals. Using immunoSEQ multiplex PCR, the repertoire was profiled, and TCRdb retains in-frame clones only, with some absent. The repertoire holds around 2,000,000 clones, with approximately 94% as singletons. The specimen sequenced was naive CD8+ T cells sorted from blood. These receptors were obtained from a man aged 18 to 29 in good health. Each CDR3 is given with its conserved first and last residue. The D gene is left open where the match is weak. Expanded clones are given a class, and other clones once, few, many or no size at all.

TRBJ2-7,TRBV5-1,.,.,CASSGSGTYEQYF,TGCGCCAGCAGCGGTAGCGGAACCTACGAGCAGTACTTC
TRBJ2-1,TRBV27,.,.,CASSLTIASASYNEQFF,TGTGCCAGCAGCCTGACAATAGCTTCCGCCTCCTACAATGAGCAGTTCTTC
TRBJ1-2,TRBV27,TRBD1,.,CASTAGQGTYGYTF,TGTGCCAGCACCGCGGGACAGGGGACCTATGGCTACACCTTC
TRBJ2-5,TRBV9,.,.,CASSVGLLGETQYF,TGTGCCAGCAGCGTAGGACTCCTGGGCGAGACCCAGTACTTC
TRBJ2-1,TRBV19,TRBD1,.,CASSMMGTGRNEQFF,TGTGCCAGTAGTATGATGGGGACAGGGAGAAATGAGCAGTTCTTC
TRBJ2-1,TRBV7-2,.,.,CASSLVGKNSYNEQFF,TGTGCCAGCAGCTTAGTGGGGAAAAACTCCTACAATGAGCAGTTCTTC
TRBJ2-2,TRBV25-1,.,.,CASSETESLGAGELFF,TGTGCCAGCAGTGAAACAGAGTCCCTGGGGGCCGGGGAGCTGTTTTTT
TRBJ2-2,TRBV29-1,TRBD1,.,CSVEGTGGSGELFF,TGCAGCGTTGAAGGGACAGGGGGCTCCGGGGAGCTGTTTTTT
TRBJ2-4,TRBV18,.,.,CASSPMPGEAENIQYF,TGTGCCAGCTCACCCATGCCAGGGGAAGCGGAAAACATTCAGTACTTC
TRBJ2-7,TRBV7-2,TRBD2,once,CASSTPSGGSSYEQYF,TGTGCCAGCAGCACCCCTAGCGGGGGGAGCTCCTACGAGCAGTACTTC
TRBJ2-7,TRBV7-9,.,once,CASSLAGAGESYEQYF,TGTGCCAGCAGCTTAGCGGGGGCGGGAGAATCCTACGAGCAGTACTTC
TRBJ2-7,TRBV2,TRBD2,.,CASSAAGGFSYEQYF,TGTGCCAGCAGTGCAGCGGGGGGATTCTCCTACGAGCAGTACTTC
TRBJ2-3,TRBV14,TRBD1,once,CASSQGTGSLSTDTQYF,TGTGCCAGCAGCCAAGGGACAGGTTCGTTGAGCACAGATACGCAGTATTTT
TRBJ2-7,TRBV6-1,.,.,CASSEGAGSTYEQYF,TGTGCCAGCAGTGAAGGGGCAGGGTCCACCTACGAGCAGTACTTC
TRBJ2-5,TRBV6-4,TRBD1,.,CASSWTGQETQYF,TGTGCCAGCAGTTGGACAGGTCAAGAGACCCAGTACTTC
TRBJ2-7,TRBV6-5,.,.,CASSYGILYEQYF,TGTGCCAGCAGTTACGGGATACTATACGAGCAGTACTTC
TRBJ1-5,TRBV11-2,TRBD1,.,CASSPGTGASNQPQHF,TGTGCCAGCAGCCCAGGGACAGGGGCAAGCAATCAGCCCCAGCATTTT
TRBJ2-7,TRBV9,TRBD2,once,CASSASSGGYEQYF,TGTGCCAGCAGCGCATCTAGCGGGGGTTACGAGCAGTACTTC
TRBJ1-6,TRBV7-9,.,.,CASSSNRESYNSPLHF,TGTGCCAGCAGCTCAAACAGGGAATCCTATAATTCACCCCTCCACTTT
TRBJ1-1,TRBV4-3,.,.,CASSQDRRGTEAFF,TGCGCCAGCAGCCAAGATCGGAGGGGGACTGAAGCTTTCTTT
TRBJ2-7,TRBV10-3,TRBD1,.,CAIRTGSSDEQYF,TGTGCCATCAGGACAGGGTCTAGTGACGAGCAGTACTTC
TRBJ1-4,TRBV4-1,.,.,CASSQLSLDRLFF,TGCGCCAGCAGCCAACTGAGCCTCGACAGACTGTTTTTT
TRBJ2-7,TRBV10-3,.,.,CAISEGYEQYF,TGTGCCATCAGTGAAGGTTACGAGCAGTACTTC
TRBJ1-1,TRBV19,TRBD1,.,CASSTALTTGFKSTEAFF,TGTGCCAGTAGTACTGCCCTCACGACAGGGTTCAAGAGCACTGAAGCTTTCTTT
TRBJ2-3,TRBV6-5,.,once,CASTEGGLHTQYF,TGTGCCAGCACGGAGGGGGGGCTGCATACGCAGTATTTT
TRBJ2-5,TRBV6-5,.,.,CASSYSFGETQYF,TGTGCCAGCAGTTACAGTTTCGGGGAGACCCAGTACTTC
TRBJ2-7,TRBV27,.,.,CASSSKTTSYEQYF,TGTGCCAGCAGTTCGAAGACTACGTCCTACGAGCAGTACTTC
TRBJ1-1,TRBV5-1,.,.,CASSLADFSNTEAFF,TGCGCCAGCAGCTTGGCCGACTTTTCGAACACTGAAGCTTTCTTT
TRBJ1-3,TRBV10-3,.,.,CAISESEGIFGNTIYF,TGTGCCATCAGTGAGTCTGAGGGGATCTTCGGAAACACCATATATTTT
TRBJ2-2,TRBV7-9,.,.,CASSLAGGTGELFF,TGTGCCAGCAGCTTAGCTGGAGGCACCGGGGAGCTGTTTTTT
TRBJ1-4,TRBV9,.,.,CASSVAGSTNEKLFF,TGTGCCAGCAGCGTAGCTGGGTCCACTAATGAAAAACTGTTTTTT
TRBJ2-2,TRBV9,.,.,CASSVTNSANTGELFF,TGTGCCAGCAGCGTTACTAATTCAGCGAACACCGGGGAGCTGTTTTTT
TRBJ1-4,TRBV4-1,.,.,CASSQDARNEKLFF,TGCGCCAGCAGCCAAGATGCCAGGAATGAAAAACTGTTTTTT
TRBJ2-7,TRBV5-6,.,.,CASSRTASYEQYF,TGTGCCAGCAGCCGGACGGCCTCCTACGAGCAGTACTTC